The 8 T cell receptor beta chains below were found in one sample sequenced in a study of cytomegalovirus exposure and HLA in healthy donors. It was with 60 Vbeta and 13 Jbeta primers that the PCR ran. The assay was immunoSEQ multiplex PCR, and TCRdb's table has in-frame clones only and misses some. Found here are hundreds of thousands of clones, 70% to 85% of them singletons; the top ten hold about 0.2%. The sequencing sample was made of PBMCs. The receptors shown here come from a girl aged 2-9 years in good health and CMV-seronegative.

The chain has TRBV18 and TRBJ2-7, with 12 bases that match TRBD2. The CDR3 length is 15 residues. Germline CDR1 KGHSH, CDR2 LQKENI. The V gene end was trimmed by 4 bases and the J gene end by 0 bases; junction bases not matched to a gene: 1. CDR3 sequence (DNA): TGTGCCAGCTCACGGACTAGCGGGAACTCCTACGAGCAGTACTTC. This codes for CASSRTSGNSYEQYF.

This clone was detected a few times. This sequence joins TRBV7-9 and TRBJ2-7, with D possibly being TRBD1 (6 bases). Trimming removed 4 bases from V and 3 bases from J, with 16 bases in between. The length of the CDR3 is 15 residues. Germline loops: CDR1 SEHNR, CDR2 FQNEAQ (reference sequence). In DNA form, the CDR3 reads TGTGCCAGCAGCTCAGGTACCTTACAGGGCTACGAGCAGTACTTC. It encodes CASSSGTLQGYEQYF. Full variable domain (rest looked up from reference TRBV7-9 and TRBJ2-7): DTGVSQNPRHKITKRGQNVTFRCDPISEHNRLYWYRQTLGQGPEFLTYFQNEAQLEKSRLLSDRFSAERPKGSFSTLEIQRTEQGDSAMYLCASSSGTLQGYEQYFGPGTRLTVT.

The chain recombines TRBV5-4 with TRBJ2-3; 10 positions agree with TRBD2. CDR1 and CDR2 (germline): SGHNT, YYREEE (reference sequence). The CDR3 loop spans 16 amino acids. The J segment lost 6 bases and the V segment lost 1 base, leaving 8 bases of the junction unmatched. For the CDR3, the DNA is TGTGCCAGCAGCTTGCCTAGCGGGGGACCCCTCGATACGCAGTATTTT. Translation gives CASSLPSGGPLDTQYF.

The gene calls are TRBV30 and TRBJ1-1, with 10 bases that match TRBD1. This CDR3 contains 19 residues. J was trimmed by 7 bases and V by 1 base; bases with no gene match: 21. CDR1 is GTSNPN, CDR2 SVGIG, per germline (reference sequence). The CDR3 sequence is CAWSDLSPGQGRRWGEAFF. The CDR3 nucleotides are TGTGCCTGGAGTGACCTTTCTCCGGGACAGGGGAGAAGGTGGGGTGAAGCTTTCTTT. The variable domain in full, with the rest retrieved from reference TRBV30 and TRBJ1-1, is SQTIHQWPATLVQPVGSPLSLECTVEGTSNPNLYWYRQAAGRGLQLLFYSVGIGQISSEVPQNLSASRPQDRQFILSSKKLLLSDSGFYLCAWSDLSPGQGRRWGEAFFGQGTRLTVV.

CDR3 sequence (DNA): TGCGCCAGCAGCCAAGCCTCCCACACCGACTCCTACGAGCAGTACTTC. It yields the protein CASSQASHTDSYEQYF. The V call is TRBV4-1, the J call TRBJ2-7; no reliable D call. V lost 1 base to trimming and J lost 0 bases, with 13 bases between them. The CDR3 has 16 amino acids. Germline-derived CDR1 and CDR2 are MGHRA and YSYEKL.

In its sample, this clone was seen once. The chain has TRBV7-9 and TRBJ1-1; unclear D gene. The V end was cut by 10 bases, the J end by 0 bases, with 12 bases between. Germline V gene lookup returns CDR1 SEHNR and CDR2 FQNEAQ (reference sequence). This CDR3 has 13 amino acids. CDR3 loop: CATLGSLNTEAFF. The DNA of the CDR3 is TGTGCCACCCTAGGGAGTCTGAACACTGAAGCTTTCTTT.

This rearrangement joins TRBV11-2 to TRBJ2-7, with 11 bases that match TRBD2. The CDR3 runs 16 residues. Trimming at V came to 1 base and at J to 2 bases, leaving 4 bases not matched to a gene. Germline CDR1 reads SGHAT; CDR2 reads FQNNGV. The CDR3 nucleotides are TGTGCCAGCAGCTTAGTGGGGACTAGCGGTGCCTACGAGCAGTACTTC. Protein product: CASSLVGTSGAYEQYF.

The J gene is TRBJ1-2, the V gene TRBV7-2, with TRBD1 matching over 9 bases. V lost 5 bases to trimming and J lost 7 bases; unmatched junction nucleotides: 2. CDR1 and CDR2 from the germline V gene are SGHTA and FQGNSA. This CDR3 contains 12 residues. CDR3 nucleotide sequence: TGTGCCAGCAGCCGGACAGGGGTTGGCTACACCTTC. Its protein is CASSRTGVGYTF.